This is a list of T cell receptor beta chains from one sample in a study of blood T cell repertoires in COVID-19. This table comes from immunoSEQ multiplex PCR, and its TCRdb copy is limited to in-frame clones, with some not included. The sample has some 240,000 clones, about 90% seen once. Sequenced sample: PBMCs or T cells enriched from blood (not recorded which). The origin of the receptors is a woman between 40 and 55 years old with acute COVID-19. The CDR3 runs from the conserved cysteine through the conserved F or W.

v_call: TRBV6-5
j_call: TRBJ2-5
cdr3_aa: CASNKRLQETQYF

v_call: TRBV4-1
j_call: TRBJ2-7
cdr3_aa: CASSQENRETYEQYF

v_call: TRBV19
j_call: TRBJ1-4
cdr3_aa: CASSKAGRNNEKLFF

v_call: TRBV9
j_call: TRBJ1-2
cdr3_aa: CASSPITGENYGYTF

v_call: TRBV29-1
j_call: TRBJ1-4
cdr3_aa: CSVRTQGQRNEKLFF

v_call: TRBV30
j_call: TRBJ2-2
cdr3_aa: CAWSLLAEAGELFF

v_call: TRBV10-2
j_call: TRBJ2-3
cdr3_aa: CASSAGLAGEEVTDTQYF

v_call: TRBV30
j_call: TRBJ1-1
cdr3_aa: CAWSRLSQGATDTEAFF

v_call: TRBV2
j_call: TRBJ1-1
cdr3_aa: CASRRQANTEAFF

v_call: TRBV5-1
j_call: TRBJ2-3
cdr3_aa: CASSFDREDTQYF

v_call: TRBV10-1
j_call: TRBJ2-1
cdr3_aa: CASSSSGRGSEQFF

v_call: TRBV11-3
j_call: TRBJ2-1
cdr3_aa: CASSFLSYNEQFF

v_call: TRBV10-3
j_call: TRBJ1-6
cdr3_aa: CAISESLEGSPLHF

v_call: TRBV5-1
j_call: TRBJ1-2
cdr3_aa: CASSPWTGPSYGYTF

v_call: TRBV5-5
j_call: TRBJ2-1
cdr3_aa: CASSWDRGRNEQFF

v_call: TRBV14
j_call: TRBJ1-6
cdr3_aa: CASSQHDTYNSPLHF

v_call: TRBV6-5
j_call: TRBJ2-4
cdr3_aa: CASSSERRAKNIQYF

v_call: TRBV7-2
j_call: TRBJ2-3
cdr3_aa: CASSLVAASTDTQYF

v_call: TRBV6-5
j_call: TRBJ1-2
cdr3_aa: CASSSGLDFYGYTF

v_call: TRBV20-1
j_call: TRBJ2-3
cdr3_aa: CSRTSSDTQYF

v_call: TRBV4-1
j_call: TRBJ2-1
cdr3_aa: CASSQKQGNEQFF

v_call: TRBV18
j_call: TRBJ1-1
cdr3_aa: CASSDQDIEAFF

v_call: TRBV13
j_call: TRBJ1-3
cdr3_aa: CASSSRTESGNTIYF

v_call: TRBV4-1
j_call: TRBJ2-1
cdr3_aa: CASSQEDRMNEQFF

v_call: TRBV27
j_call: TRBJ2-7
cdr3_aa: CASSWVAGVGYEQYF

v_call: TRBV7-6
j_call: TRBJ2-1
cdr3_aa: CASSLSNEQFF

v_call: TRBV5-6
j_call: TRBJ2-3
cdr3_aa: CASRSGGDTQYF

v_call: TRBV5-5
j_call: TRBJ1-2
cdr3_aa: CASSLALAGYTF

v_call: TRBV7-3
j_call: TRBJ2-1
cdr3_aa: CASSFSNEQFF

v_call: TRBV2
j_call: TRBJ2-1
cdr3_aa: CASSTGQGNEQFF

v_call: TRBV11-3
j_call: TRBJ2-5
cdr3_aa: CASSLVTGTSDLGETQYF

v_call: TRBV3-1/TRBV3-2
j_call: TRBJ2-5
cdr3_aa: CASSQTSGSVPLQGETQYF

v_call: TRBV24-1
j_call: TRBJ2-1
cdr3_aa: CATSDARGGTLDEQFF

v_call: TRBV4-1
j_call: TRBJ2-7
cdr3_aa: CASSQGLAGNEQYF

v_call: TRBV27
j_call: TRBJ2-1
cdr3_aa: CASSETGRQFF

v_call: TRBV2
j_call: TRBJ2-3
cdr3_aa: CASREDSSSTDTQYF

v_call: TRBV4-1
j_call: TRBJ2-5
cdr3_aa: CASSQDLEETQYF

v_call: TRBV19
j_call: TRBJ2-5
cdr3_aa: CASSIDGVGEGQETQYF

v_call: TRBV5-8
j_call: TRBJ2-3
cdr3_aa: CASSLVASGSLDTQYF

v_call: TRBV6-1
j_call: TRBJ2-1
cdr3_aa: CASSETPSGPFEQFF

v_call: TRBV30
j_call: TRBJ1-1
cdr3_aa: CAWGQGQSTEAFF

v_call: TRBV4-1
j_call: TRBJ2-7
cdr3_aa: CASSLGLAGYEQYF

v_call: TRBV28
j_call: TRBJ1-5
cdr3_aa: CASSLDRGLNQPQHF

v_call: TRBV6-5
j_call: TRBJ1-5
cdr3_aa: CASRRQGSNQPQHF

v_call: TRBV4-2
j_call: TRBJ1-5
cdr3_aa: CASSQTANQPQHF

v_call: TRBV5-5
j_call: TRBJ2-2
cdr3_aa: CASRRQGLSGELFF

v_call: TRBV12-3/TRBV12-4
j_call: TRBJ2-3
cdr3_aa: CASSPGTGSQYF

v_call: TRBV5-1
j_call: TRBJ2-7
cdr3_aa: CASSLAPRPSEQYF

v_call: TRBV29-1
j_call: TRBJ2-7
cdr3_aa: CSVEYSAIQYF

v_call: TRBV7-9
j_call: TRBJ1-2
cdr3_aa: CASSSMRKDYGYTF

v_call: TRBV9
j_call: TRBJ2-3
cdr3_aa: CASSPSSGTSGTSTDTQYF

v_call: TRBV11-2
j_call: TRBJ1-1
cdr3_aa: CASSFGEGNTEAFF

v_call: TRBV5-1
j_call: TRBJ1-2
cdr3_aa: CASSLEDGNYGYTF

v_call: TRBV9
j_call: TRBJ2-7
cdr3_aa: CASSVQAGAYEQYF

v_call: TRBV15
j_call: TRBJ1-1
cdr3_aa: CATSRAHSSENTEAFF

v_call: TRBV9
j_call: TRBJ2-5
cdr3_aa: CASSEGTSSVETQYF

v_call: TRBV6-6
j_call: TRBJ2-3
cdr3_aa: CASSYLAGGTDTQYF

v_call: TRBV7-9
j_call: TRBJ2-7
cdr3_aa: CASSLAGVDDEQYF

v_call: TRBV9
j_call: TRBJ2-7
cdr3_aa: CASSVGLREGYEQYF

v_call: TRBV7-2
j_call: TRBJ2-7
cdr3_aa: CASSLARLAGSEQYF